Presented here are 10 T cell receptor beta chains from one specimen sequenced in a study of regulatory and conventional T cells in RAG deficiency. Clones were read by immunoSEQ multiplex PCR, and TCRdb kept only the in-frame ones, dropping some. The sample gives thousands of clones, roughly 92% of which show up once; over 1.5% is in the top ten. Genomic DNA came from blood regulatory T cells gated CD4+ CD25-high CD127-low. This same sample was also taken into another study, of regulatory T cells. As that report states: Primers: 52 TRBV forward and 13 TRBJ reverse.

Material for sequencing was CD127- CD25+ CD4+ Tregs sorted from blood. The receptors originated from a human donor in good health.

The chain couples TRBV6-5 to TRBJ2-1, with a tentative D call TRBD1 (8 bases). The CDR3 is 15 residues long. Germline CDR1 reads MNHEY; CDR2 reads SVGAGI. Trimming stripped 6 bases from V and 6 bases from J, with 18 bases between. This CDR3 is CASSNIQGGLNEQFF. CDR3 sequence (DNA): TGTGCCAGCAGCAATATACAGGGGGGGCTCAATGAGCAGTTCTTC.

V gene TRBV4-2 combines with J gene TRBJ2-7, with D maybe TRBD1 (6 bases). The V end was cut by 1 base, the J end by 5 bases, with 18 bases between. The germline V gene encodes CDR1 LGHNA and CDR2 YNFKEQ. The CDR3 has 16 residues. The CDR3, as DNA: TGTGCCAGCAGCCAAGGAGGAAACAGGGATCGGAACGAGCAGTACTTC. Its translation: CASSQGGNRDRNEQYF.

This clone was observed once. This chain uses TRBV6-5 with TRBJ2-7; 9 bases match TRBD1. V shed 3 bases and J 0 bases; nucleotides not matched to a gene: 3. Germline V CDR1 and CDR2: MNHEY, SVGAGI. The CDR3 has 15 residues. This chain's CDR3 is CASSYGQGRSYEQYF. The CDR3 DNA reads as TGTGCCAGCAGTTATGGACAGGGGCGCTCCTACGAGCAGTACTTC.

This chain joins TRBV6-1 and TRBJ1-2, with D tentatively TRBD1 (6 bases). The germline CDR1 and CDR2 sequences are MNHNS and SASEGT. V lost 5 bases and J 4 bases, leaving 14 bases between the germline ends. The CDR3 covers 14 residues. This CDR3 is CASSTSGQFYGYTF. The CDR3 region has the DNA TGTGCCAGCAGTACGTCCGGACAGTTCTATGGCTACACCTTC.

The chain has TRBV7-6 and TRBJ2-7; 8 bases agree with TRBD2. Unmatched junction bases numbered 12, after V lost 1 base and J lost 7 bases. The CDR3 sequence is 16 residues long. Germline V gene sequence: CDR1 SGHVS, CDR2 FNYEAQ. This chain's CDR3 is CASSLGAGGSLREQYF. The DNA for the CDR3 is TGTGCCAGCAGCTTAGGGGCGGGAGGATCATTGCGAGAGCAGTACTTC.

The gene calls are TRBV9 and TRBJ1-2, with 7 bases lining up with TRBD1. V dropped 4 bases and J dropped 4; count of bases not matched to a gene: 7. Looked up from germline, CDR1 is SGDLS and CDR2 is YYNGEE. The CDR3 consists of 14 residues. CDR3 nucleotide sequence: TGTGCCAGCAGCCACCGGGACAGCCTCTATGGCTACACCTTC. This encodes CASSHRDSLYGYTF. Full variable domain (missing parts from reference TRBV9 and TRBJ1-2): DSGVTQTPKHLITATGQRVTLRCSPRSGDLSVYWYQQSLDQGLQFLIQYYNGEERAKGNILERFSAQQFPDLHSELNLSSLELGDSALYFCASSHRDSLYGYTFGSGTRLTVV.

For the CDR3, the DNA is TGTGCCAGCAGCCCCTTTAATGAAAAACTGTTTTTT. Its protein is CASSPFNEKLFF. The chain links TRBV6-6 to TRBJ1-4; D is unclear. Germline V gene data show CDR1 as MNHNY and CDR2 as SVGAGI (reference sequence). V gave up 6 bases and J gave up 4 bases, with 6 bases separating them. The CDR3 has 12 amino acids.

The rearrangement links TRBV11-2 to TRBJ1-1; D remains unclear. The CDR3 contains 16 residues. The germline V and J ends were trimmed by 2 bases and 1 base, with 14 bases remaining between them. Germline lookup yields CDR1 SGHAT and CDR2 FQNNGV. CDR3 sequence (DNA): TGTGCCAGCAGCTTAAATTGGCGGATAACGAACACTGAAGCTTTCTTT. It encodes CASSLNWRITNTEAFF.

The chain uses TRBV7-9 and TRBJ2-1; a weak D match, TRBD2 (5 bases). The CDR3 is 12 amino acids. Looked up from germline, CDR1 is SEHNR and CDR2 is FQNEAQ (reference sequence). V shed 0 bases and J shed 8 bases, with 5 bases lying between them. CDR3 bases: TGTGCCAGCAGCTTAGCGAGGGATGAGCAGTTCTTC. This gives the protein CASSLARDEQFF.

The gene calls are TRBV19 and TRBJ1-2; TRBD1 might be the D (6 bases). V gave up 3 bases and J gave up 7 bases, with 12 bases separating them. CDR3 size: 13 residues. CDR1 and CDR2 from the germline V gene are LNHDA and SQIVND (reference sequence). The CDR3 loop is CASSMVSDSGYTF. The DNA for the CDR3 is TGTGCCAGTAGTATGGTGTCGGACAGTGGCTACACCTTC.